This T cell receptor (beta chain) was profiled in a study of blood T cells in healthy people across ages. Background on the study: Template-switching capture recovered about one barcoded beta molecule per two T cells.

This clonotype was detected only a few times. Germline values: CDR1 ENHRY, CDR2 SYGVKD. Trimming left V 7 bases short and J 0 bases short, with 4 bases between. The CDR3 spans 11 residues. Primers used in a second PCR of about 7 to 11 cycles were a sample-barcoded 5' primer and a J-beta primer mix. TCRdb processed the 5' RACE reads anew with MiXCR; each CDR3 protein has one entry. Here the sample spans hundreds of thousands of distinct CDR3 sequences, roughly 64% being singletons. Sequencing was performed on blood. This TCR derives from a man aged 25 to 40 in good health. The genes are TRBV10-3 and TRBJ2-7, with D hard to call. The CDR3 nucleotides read TGTGCCATCAAAGGCTCCTACGAGCAGTACTTC. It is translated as CAIKGSYEQYF.